The 30 T cell receptor beta chains in this list originate from one sample, sequenced in a study of blood T cell repertoires in COVID-19. The data were produced by immunoSEQ multiplex PCR, yet TCRdb's version contains in-frame clones alone and is incomplete. The table records about 150,000 clones, 80% to 90% of them present only once. Sequenced: peripheral blood. Receptor source: a man aged 60 to 75 with active or convalescent COVID-19.

This chain's CDR3 is CASGMEASSGEKLFF. CDR3 DNA: TGTGCCAGCGGCATGGAGGCTTCGAGCGGTGAAAAACTGTTTTTT. The chain is built from TRBV27 and TRBJ1-4, with no clear D. Germline V lookup: CDR1 MNHEY, CDR2 SMNVEV (reference sequence). The V end lost 8 bases, the J end lost 7 bases, and 20 bases lay between the germline ends. This CDR3 contains 15 residues.

This chain links TRBV10-3 with TRBJ1-3; possible D gene TRBD1, 6 bases. This CDR3 is 16 amino acids long. Germline CDR1 reads ENHRY; CDR2 reads SYGVKD. V was clipped by 3 bases and J by 0 bases, with 12 bases between them. CDR3 protein: CAISESQGISGNTIYF. The CDR3 DNA sequence: TGTGCCATCAGTGAATCACAGGGTATCTCTGGAAACACCATATATTTT.

The chain employs TRBV19 and TRBJ1-2; 7 bases agree with TRBD1. J lost 6 bases, V lost 1 base, and 5 bases had no gene match. Germline V gene sequence: CDR1 LNHDA, CDR2 SQIVND (reference sequence). The CDR3 is 14 residues long. CDR3 bases: TGTGCCAGTAGTATAGGAGAGGGGGCGCATGGCTACACCTTC. This sequence encodes CASSIGEGAHGYTF. The entire variable domain, with the rest obtained from reference TRBV19 and TRBJ1-2, is as follows: DGGITQSPKYLFRKEGQNVTLSCEQNLNHDAMYWYRQDPGQGLRLIYYSQIVNDFQKGDIAEGYSVSREKKESFPLTVTSAQKNPTAFYLCASSIGEGAHGYTFGSGTRLTVV.

This clone came up once. The V gene is TRBV7-3, the J gene TRBJ2-7; 8 nucleotides line up with TRBD1. Germline assignment: CDR1 SGHTA and CDR2 FQGTGA. The J segment lost 4 bases and the V segment lost 4 bases, leaving 6 bases of the junction unmatched. The length of the CDR3 is 14 residues. This CDR3 reads CASSYGQGPYEQYF. DNA for the CDR3: TGTGCCAGCAGCTATGGACAGGGCCCTTACGAGCAGTACTTC.

The chain links TRBV18 to TRBJ2-1; D remains unclear. This CDR3 is built from 12 residues. Per germline, CDR1 KGHSH and CDR2 LQKENI. V was trimmed by 2 bases and J by 8 bases, leaving 7 bases between them. In DNA form, the CDR3 reads TGTGCCAGCTCACCAGCCGGAGATGAGCAGTTCTTC. Its translation: CASSPAGDEQFF.

The chain recombines TRBV9 with TRBJ2-1; possible D gene TRBD1, 6 bases. Looked up from germline, CDR1 is SGDLS and CDR2 is YYNGEE. The V gene lost 4 bases and the J gene lost 9 bases, with 14 bases spanning the gap. This CDR3 has 13 amino acids. The CDR3 DNA follows: TGTGCCAGCAGCACTTTTAGCAGGGGTGAGCAGTTCTTC. Its translation is CASSTFSRGEQFF.

This chain links TRBV11-1 with TRBJ2-1; 7 positions match TRBD2. Trimming took 3 bases from V and 3 from J; bases not matched to a gene: 2. Germline-derived CDR1 and CDR2 are SGHAT and FQDESV (reference sequence). The CDR3 is made up of 14 amino acids. The CDR3 loop reads CASSFREVYNEQFF. The DNA for the CDR3 is TGTGCCAGCAGCTTCCGGGAGGTCTACAATGAGCAGTTCTTC.

The V and J genes are TRBV12-3 or TRBV12-4 and TRBJ1-5; D perhaps matches TRBD1 (5 bases). The CDR3 loop spans 13 amino acids. The V and J ends lost 8 bases and 7 bases respectively, with 15 bases between them. DNA for the CDR3: TGTGCCAGCGGCTCCAGGGCAGGACAGCCCCAGCATTTT. Translated, it gives CASGSRAGQPQHF.

The chain links TRBV3-1 (or the pseudogene TRBV3-2) to TRBJ2-7; the match to TRBD2 covers 7 bases. The CDR3 spans 19 residues. Trimming removed 0 bases from V and 6 bases from J; junction bases left unmatched: 20. Germline loops: CDR1 LGHDT, CDR2 YNNKEL (reference sequence). The CDR3 loop is CASSQDITTSVLRRFEQYF. The CDR3 DNA follows: TGTGCCAGCAGCCAAGATATAACCACTAGCGTCCTACGAAGGTTCGAGCAGTACTTC.

The gene calls are TRBV28 and TRBJ2-7; perhaps TRBD1 as D (5 bases). Trimming removed 8 bases at V and 9 bases at J, with 17 bases between. Germline CDR1 is MDHEN and CDR2 is SYDVKM. This CDR3 spans 12 amino acids. The CDR3 reads CASHSVQDRQYF. The DNA for the CDR3 is TGTGCCAGCCATTCGGTACAGGATAGGCAGTACTTC.

This rearrangement joins TRBV10-3 to TRBJ2-3, with 11 bases lining up with TRBD1. With 10 bases clipped from V and 5 bases from J, the junction kept 11 bases outside the gene matches. Per germline, CDR1 ENHRY and CDR2 SYGVKD. The CDR3 length is 15 residues. CDR3 amino acids: CATRDRGARGDTQYF. CDR3 nucleotides: TGTGCCACAAGGGACAGGGGGGCCCGTGGAGATACGCAGTATTTT.

The chain has TRBV4-2 and TRBJ2-7; no clear D gene. The germline V gene has CDR1 LGHNA and CDR2 YNFKEQ. The CDR3 spans 15 residues. The V end lost 0 bases, the J end lost 6 bases, and 15 bases lay between the germline ends. Here the CDR3 reads CASSQEVSRYGEQYF. In DNA, the CDR3 is TGTGCCAGCAGCCAAGAGGTCAGCAGGTACGGCGAGCAGTACTTC.

The chain combines TRBV9 with TRBJ2-7; 7 positions agree with TRBD1. The germline V gene encodes CDR1 SGDLS and CDR2 YYNGEE. Germline trimming cut 4 bases from V and 3 bases from J; bases unmatched to any gene: 7. The length of the CDR3 is 14 residues. The chain's CDR3 is CASSTSGTDYEQYF. CDR3 nucleotides: TGTGCCAGCAGCACTTCCGGGACAGACTACGAGCAGTACTTC.

The chain recombines TRBV5-4 with TRBJ1-1; 11 nucleotides agree with TRBD1. The J segment lost 6 bases and the V segment lost 0 bases, leaving 4 bases of the junction unmatched. CDR1 is SGHNT, CDR2 YYREEE, per germline (reference sequence). There are 15 residues in the CDR3. Here the CDR3 reads CASSLDQGQGAEAFF. CDR3 nucleotides: TGTGCCAGCAGCTTGGATCAGGGACAGGGGGCTGAAGCTTTCTTT.

This chain links TRBV28 with TRBJ1-1; 8 bases line up with TRBD1. Germline V CDR1 and CDR2: MDHEN, SYDVKM. The CDR3 is 16 residues long. V shed 3 bases and J 0 bases; nucleotides not matched to a gene: 6. The CDR3 reads CASSFSRGRLNTEAFF. The CDR3 coding sequence is TGTGCCAGCAGTTTTTCCAGGGGGCGGTTGAACACTGAAGCTTTCTTT.

In this sample, this clone turned up once. This sequence joins TRBV6-6 and TRBJ2-7; 8 bases map to TRBD1. V lost 7 bases to trimming and J lost 6 bases; unmatched junction nucleotides: 11. The CDR3 is made up of 14 amino acids. The V gene's germline CDR1 is MNHNY and CDR2 SVGAGI (reference sequence). The CDR3 sequence: CASTLQGGVSEQYF. The CDR3 nucleotides read TGTGCCAGCACCCTACAGGGGGGAGTTAGCGAGCAGTACTTC.

The chain couples TRBV5-1 to TRBJ2-6; 7 positions agree with TRBD2. V shed 4 bases, J shed 0 bases, and the junction held 7 bases outside the gene matches. Per germline, CDR1 SGHRS and CDR2 YFSETQ. This CDR3 contains 17 residues. CDR3: CASSPQTSTSGANVLTF. The CDR3 DNA is TGCGCCAGCAGCCCACAGACTAGCACCTCTGGGGCCAACGTCCTGACTTTC.

This rearrangement joins TRBV7-9 to TRBJ2-4; TRBD2 aligns across 16 bases. CDR1 SEHNR and CDR2 FQNEAQ come from the germline V gene (reference sequence). J gave up 8 bases and V 5 bases, and 21 bases lay outside the gene matches. The CDR3 runs to 21 residues. The CDR3 spells CASSTKGLAGGFPGCPDIQYF. The DNA of the CDR3 is TGTGCCAGCAGCACCAAGGGACTAGCGGGGGGGTTTCCCGGGTGCCCTGACATTCAGTACTTC.

The chain employs TRBV9 and TRBJ1-6; TRBD1 aligns across 7 bases. With V trimmed by 4 bases and J by 10 bases, 5 bases remained unmatched. The CDR3 runs 13 residues. Germline values: CDR1 SGDLS, CDR2 YYNGEE. CDR3 nucleotides: TGTGCCAGCAGCCCGGGACAGCCATCACCCCTCCACTTT. Its translation is CASSPGQPSPLHF. The full variable domain, its missing parts supplied by reference TRBV9 and TRBJ1-6, is DSGVTQTPKHLITATGQRVTLRCSPRSGDLSVYWYQQSLDQGLQFLIQYYNGEERAKGNILERFSAQQFPDLHSELNLSSLELGDSALYFCASSPGQPSPLHFGNGTRLTVT.

The chain combines TRBV19 with TRBJ1-1, with no clear D. The CDR3 spans 12 residues. Trimming stripped 4 bases from V and 6 bases from J, with 9 bases between. Germline V CDR1 and CDR2: LNHDA, SQIVND (reference sequence). For the CDR3, the DNA is TGTGCCAGTAGTAAGGACTTTGCTGAAGCTTTCTTT. It yields the protein CASSKDFAEAFF.

This rearrangement joins TRBV28 to TRBJ2-2; D possibly corresponds to TRBD1 (6 bases). Trimming cost V 6 bases and J 5 bases, with 16 bases left between them. This CDR3 is 15 amino acids long. Germline V gives CDR1 MDHEN, CDR2 SYDVKM. DNA of the CDR3: TGTGCCAGCAGCCAAGGAGATACAGGGACCGGGGAGCTGTTTTTT. Its translation: CASSQGDTGTGELFF.

The chain combines TRBV19 with TRBJ2-6; 9 nucleotides align to TRBD1. CDR1 LNHDA and CDR2 SQIVND come from the germline V gene (reference sequence). With 5 bases clipped from V and 1 base from J, the junction kept 6 bases outside the gene matches. The CDR3 length is 17 residues. The CDR3 DNA sequence: TGTGCCAGTAGTCAGGGGGACAGGGTATCTGGGGCCAACGTCCTGACTTTC. Protein: CASSQGDRVSGANVLTF.

Here the CDR3 DNA reads TGTGCCAGCAGCAACCATGGGACTAGCGTGGGAGAGACCCAGTACTTC. Its protein is CASSNHGTSVGETQYF. This chain joins TRBV6-2 or TRBV6-3 and TRBJ2-5; 10 bases line up with TRBD2. The length of the CDR3 is 16 residues. Germline CDR1 reads MNHEY; CDR2 reads SVGEGT. The V gene end was trimmed by 6 bases and the J gene end by 4 bases; junction bases not matched to a gene: 11.

This clone showed up just a few times. The genes are TRBV19 and TRBJ2-2, with a tentative D call TRBD2 (6 bases). Trimming shortened V by 2 bases and J by 7 bases, and 8 bases separated the two germline ends. CDR3 length: 13 residues. The germline V gene encodes CDR1 LNHDA and CDR2 SQIVND (reference sequence). DNA of the CDR3: TGTGCCAGTAGTATACGGGGGATCGGGGAGCTGTTTTTT. This encodes CASSIRGIGELFF.

This sequence joins TRBV4-3 and TRBJ2-7, with 9 positions matching TRBD2. Germline V gives CDR1 LGHNA, CDR2 YSLEER. This CDR3 comprises 16 residues. The J segment lost 3 bases and the V segment lost 1 base, leaving 7 bases of the junction unmatched. For the CDR3, the DNA is TGCGCCAGCAGCCAAGTCATAGCGGGAGTGGGCTACGAGCAGTACTTC. This sequence encodes CASSQVIAGVGYEQYF.

CDR3 amino acids: CASRGTGLGFKKYGYTF. In DNA, the CDR3 is TGTGCCAGCAGGGGTACAGGGCTAGGTTTTAAGAAATATGGCTACACCTTC. This chain joins TRBV27 and TRBJ1-2; D perhaps matches TRBD1 (6 bases). The CDR3 consists of 17 residues. Trimming cost V 6 bases and J 5 bases, with 25 bases left between them. Germline CDR1 reads MNHEY; CDR2 reads SMNVEV (reference sequence).

The chain has TRBV18 and TRBJ1-2; D remains unclear. The CDR3 contains 15 residues. Germline values: CDR1 KGHSH, CDR2 LQKENI. V lost 0 bases and J 8 bases, leaving 16 bases between the germline ends. The CDR3 region is CASSPPPEERKGYTF. In DNA, the CDR3 is TGTGCCAGCTCACCACCCCCCGAAGAGCGTAAGGGCTACACCTTC.

This clone was observed a single time. The J gene is TRBJ2-1, the V gene TRBV12-1; the table assigns TRBD2, which was not confirmed against the DNA. TRBV12-1 is tagged as a pseudogene. CDR3 size: 19 residues. This chain's CDR3 is CASSFVLSGGVRSYNEQFF. The CDR3 DNA sequence: TGTGCCAGCAGCTTTGTTTTATCGGGGGGCGTCCGCTCCTACAATGAGCAGTTCTTC.

CDR3 nucleotides: TGCGCCAGCAGCGCAAGGAGGGCAGGGGGCAATGAGCAGTTCTTC. It encodes CASSARRAGGNEQFF. The chain has TRBV4-3 and TRBJ2-1; D may be TRBD1 (7 bases). The CDR3 is 15 amino acids. Trimming stripped 5 bases from V and 6 bases from J, with 17 bases between. Germline CDR1 and CDR2: LGHNA and YSLEER.

In its sample, this clone was seen once. The DNA of the CDR3 is TGTGCCTGGCGACAGGGGCTAAATCAGCCCCAGCATTTT. This encodes CAWRQGLNQPQHF. V gene TRBV28 combines with J gene TRBJ1-5; 8 nucleotides align to TRBD1. The junction had 7 bases not matched to a gene; V was cut back by 11 bases and J by 4 bases. From germline, CDR1 is MDHEN and CDR2 SYDVKM. The CDR3 length is 13 residues.